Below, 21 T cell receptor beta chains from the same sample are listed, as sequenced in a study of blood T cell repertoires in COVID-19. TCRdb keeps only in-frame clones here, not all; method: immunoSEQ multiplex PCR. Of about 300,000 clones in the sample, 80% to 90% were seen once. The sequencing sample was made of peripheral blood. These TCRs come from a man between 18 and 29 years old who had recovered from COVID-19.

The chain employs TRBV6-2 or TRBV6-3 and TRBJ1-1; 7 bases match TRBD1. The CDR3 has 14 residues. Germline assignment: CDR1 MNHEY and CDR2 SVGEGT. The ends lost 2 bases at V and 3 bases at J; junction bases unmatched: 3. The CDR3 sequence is CASSYDRDDTEAFF. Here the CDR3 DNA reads TGTGCCAGCAGTTACGACAGGGATGACACTGAAGCTTTCTTT.

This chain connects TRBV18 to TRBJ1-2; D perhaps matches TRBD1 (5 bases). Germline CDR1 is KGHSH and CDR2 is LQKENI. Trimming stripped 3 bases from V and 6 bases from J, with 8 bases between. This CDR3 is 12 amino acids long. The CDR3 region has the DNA TGTGCCAGCTCACCTGGGGGGAATGGCTACACCTTC. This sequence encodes CASSPGGNGYTF.

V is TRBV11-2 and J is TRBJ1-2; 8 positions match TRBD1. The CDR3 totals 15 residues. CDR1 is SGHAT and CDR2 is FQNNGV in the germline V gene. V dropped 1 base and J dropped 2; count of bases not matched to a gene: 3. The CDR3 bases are TGTGCCAGCAGCTTAGGTCAGGGGGCGAACTATGGCTACACCTTC. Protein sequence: CASSLGQGANYGYTF. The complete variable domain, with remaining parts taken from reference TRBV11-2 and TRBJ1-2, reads EAGVAQSPRYKIIEKRQSVAFWCNPISGHATLYWYQQILGQGPKLLIQFQNNGVVDDSQLPKDRFSAERLKGVDSTLKIQPAKLEDSAVYLCASSLGQGANYGYTFGSGTRLTVV.

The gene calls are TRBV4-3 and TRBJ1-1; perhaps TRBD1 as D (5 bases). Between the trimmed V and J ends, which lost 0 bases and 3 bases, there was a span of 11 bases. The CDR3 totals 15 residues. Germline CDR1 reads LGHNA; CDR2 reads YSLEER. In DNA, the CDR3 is TGCGCCAGCAGCCAAGAGGGCCAGGGTGACACTGAAGCTTTCTTT. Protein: CASSQEGQGDTEAFF.

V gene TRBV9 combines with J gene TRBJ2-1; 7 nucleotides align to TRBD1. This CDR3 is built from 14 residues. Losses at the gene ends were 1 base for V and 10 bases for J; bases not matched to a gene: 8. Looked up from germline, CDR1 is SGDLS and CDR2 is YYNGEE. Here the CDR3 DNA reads TGTGCCAGCAGCGTACGTCAGGGGGTGCGGGAGCAGTTCTTC. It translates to CASSVRQGVREQFF.

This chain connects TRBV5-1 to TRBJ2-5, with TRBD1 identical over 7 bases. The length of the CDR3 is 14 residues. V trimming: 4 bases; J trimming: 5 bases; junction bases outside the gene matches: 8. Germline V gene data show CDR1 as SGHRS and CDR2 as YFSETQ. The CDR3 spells CASSKRPGQETQYF. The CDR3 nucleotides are TGCGCCAGCAGCAAACGGCCGGGACAGGAGACCCAGTACTTC.

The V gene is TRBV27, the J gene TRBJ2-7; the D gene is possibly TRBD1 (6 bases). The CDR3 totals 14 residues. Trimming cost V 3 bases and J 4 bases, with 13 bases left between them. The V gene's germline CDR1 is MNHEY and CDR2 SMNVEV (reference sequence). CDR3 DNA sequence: TGTGCCAGCAGTTTGCCCGACAGGACTTACGAGCAGTACTTC. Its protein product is CASSLPDRTYEQYF.

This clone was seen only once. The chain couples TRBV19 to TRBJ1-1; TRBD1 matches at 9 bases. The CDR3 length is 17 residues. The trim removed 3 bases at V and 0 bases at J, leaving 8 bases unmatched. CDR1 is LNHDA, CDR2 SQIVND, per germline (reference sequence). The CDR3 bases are TGTGCCAGTAGTATGAGTTTTTGGACAGGGGTGAACACTGAAGCTTTCTTT. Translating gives CASSMSFWTGVNTEAFF.

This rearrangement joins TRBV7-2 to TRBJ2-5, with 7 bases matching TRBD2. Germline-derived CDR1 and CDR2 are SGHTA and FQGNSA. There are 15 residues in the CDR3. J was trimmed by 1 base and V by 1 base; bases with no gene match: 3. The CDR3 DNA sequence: TGTGCCAGCAGCTTAGTTAGCGGGCCCCAAGAGACCCAGTACTTC. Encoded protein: CASSLVSGPQETQYF. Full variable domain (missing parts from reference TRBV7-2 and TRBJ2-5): GAGVSQSPSNKVTEKGKDVELRCDPISGHTALYWYRQSLGQGLEFLIYFQGNSAPDKSGLPSDRFSAERTGGSVSTLTIQRTQQEDSAVYLCASSLVSGPQETQYFGPGTRLLVL.

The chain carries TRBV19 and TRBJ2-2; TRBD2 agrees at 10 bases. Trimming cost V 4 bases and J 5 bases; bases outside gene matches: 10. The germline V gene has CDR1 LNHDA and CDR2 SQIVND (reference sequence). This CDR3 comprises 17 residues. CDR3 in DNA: TGTGCCAGTAGTACCATTCTCCTAGCGGGGGTTACCGGGGAGCTGTTTTTT. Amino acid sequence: CASSTILLAGVTGELFF.

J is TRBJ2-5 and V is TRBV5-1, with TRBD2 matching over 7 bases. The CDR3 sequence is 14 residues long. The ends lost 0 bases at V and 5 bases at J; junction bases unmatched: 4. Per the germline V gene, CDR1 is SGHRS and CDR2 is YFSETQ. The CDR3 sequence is CASSLGREWETQYF. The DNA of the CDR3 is TGCGCCAGCAGCTTGGGGCGGGAGTGGGAGACCCAGTACTTC.

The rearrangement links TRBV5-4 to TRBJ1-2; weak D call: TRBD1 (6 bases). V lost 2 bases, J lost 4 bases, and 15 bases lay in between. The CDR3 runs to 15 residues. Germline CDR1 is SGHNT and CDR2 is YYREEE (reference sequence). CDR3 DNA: TGTGCCAGCAGCTTCCGGGACACCATTTCCTATGGCTACACCTTC. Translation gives CASSFRDTISYGYTF.

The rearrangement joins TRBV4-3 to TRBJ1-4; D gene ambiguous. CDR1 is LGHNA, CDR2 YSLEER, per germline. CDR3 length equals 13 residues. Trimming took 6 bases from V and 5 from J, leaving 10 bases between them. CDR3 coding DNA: TGCGCCAGCAGTCGGGTTGCCAATGAAAAACTGTTTTTT. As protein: CASSRVANEKLFF.

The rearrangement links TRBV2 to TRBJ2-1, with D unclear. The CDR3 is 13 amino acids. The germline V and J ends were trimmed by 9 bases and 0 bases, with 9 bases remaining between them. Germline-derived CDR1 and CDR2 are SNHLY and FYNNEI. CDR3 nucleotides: TGTGCCAGAAATTCCAGCTCCTACAATGAGCAGTTCTTC. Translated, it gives CARNSSSYNEQFF.

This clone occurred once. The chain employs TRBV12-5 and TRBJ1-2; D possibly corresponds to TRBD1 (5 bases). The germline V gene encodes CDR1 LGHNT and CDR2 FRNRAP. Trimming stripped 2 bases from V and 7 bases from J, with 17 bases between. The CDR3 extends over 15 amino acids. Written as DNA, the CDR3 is TGTGCTAGTGGTTTGACCCCGACAGCCAGTCGTGGCTACACCTTC. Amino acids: CASGLTPTASRGYTF. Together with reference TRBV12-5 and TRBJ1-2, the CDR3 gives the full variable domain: DARVTQTPRHKVTEMGQEVTMRCQPILGHNTVFWYRQTMMQGLELLAYFRNRAPLDDSGMPKDRFSAEMPDATLATLKIQPSEPRDSAVYFCASGLTPTASRGYTFGSGTRLTVV.

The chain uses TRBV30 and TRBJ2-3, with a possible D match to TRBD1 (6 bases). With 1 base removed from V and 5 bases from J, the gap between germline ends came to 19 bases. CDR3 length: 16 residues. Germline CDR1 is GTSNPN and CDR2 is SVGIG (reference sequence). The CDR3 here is CAWSGPNRVRGDTQYF. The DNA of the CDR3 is TGTGCCTGGAGTGGCCCCAACAGGGTTCGGGGAGATACGCAGTATTTT.

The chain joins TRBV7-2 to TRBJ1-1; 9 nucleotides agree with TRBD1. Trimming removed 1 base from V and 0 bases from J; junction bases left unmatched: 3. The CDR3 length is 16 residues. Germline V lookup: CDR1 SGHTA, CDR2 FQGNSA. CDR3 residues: CASSLGGQGLNTEAFF. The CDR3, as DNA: TGTGCCAGCAGCTTAGGGGGACAGGGCTTGAACACTGAAGCTTTCTTT.

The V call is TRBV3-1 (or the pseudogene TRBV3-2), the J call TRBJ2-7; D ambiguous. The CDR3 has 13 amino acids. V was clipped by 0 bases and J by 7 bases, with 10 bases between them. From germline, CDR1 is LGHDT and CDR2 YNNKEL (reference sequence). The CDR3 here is CASSQEGSREQYF. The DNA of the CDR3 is TGTGCCAGCAGCCAAGAGGGCTCCCGGGAGCAGTACTTC.

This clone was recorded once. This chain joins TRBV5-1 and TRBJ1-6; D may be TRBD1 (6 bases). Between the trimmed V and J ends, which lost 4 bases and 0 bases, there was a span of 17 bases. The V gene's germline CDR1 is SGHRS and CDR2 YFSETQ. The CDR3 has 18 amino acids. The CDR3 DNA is TGCGCCAGCAGCCCGGGACAAGGGGCAAGCTCCTATAATTCACCCCTCCACTTT. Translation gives CASSPGQGASSYNSPLHF.

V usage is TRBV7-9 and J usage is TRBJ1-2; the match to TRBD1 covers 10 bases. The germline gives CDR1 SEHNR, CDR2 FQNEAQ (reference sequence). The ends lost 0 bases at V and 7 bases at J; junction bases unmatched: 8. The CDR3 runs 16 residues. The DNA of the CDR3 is TGTGCCAGCAGCTTAGCTCTTACGGGACAGGGGCCTGGCTACACCTTC. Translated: CASSLALTGQGPGYTF.

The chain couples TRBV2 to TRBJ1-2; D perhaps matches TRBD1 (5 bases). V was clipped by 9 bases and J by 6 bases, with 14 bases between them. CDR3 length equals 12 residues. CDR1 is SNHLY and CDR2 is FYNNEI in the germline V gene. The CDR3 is CASEGRVDGYTF. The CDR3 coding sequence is TGTGCCAGTGAGGGGAGGGTGGATGGCTACACCTTC.